One sample yielded the 21 T cell receptor beta chains listed below, sequenced in a study of somatic mutations in cytotoxic T cells in rheumatoid arthritis. Sequencing used immunoSEQ multiplex PCR; TCRdb keeps in-frame clones, though not all of them. The sample holds about 17,000 clones, roughly 72% seen once. Sequenced sample: CD8+ T cells sorted from blood. The receptors were gathered from a man aged 55 to 69 in good health.

This chain links TRBV4-1 with TRBJ2-3; 8 bases are a match to TRBD1. Germline trimming cut 0 bases from V and 9 bases from J; bases unmatched to any gene: 14. The V gene's germline CDR1 is MGHRA and CDR2 YSYEKL. The CDR3 contains 17 residues. In DNA, the CDR3 is TGCGCCAGCAGCCAAGAGAGTGGCAGGGGGCCGGAGGAAACGCAGTATTTT. It yields the protein CASSQESGRGPEETQYF.

The V and J genes are TRBV4-1 and TRBJ2-1, with TRBD2 matching over 8 bases. The germline gives CDR1 MGHRA, CDR2 YSYEKL. This CDR3 comprises 18 residues. V lost 0 bases, J lost 15 bases, and 22 bases stayed unmatched. The CDR3 sequence: CASSQDIRPGSSGTRGFF. The CDR3, as DNA: TGCGCCAGCAGCCAAGATATAAGACCTGGGAGTAGCGGGACGCGCGGGTTCTTC.

The chain is built from TRBV19 and TRBJ2-7; D perhaps matches TRBD1 (6 bases). The CDR3 runs 13 residues. V lost 5 bases and J 9 bases, leaving 17 bases between the germline ends. CDR1 and CDR2 (germline): LNHDA, SQIVND (reference sequence). DNA of the CDR3: TGTGCCAGTAGTCTTTGGGACACGGATACGCAGTACTTC. Protein sequence: CASSLWDTDTQYF.

V usage is TRBV4-1 and J usage is TRBJ2-7, with 8 nucleotides matching TRBD1. The CDR3 consists of 18 residues. Germline V gene data show CDR1 as MGHRA and CDR2 as YSYEKL. V was clipped by 3 bases and J by 2 bases; unmatched bases: 15. In nucleotides, the CDR3 is TGCGCCAGCAGCCACTATATCTCCCAGGACAGGGCCACCTACGAGCAGTACTTC. It encodes CASSHYISQDRATYEQYF.

V usage is TRBV13 and J usage is TRBJ2-5, with TRBD2 identical over 7 bases. The CDR3 is 14 residues long. V was pared by 0 bases and J by 5 bases, with 3 bases of the junction left unmatched. Germline CDR1 reads PRHDT; CDR2 reads FYEKMQ (reference sequence). CDR3 protein: CASSLGTSRETQYF. The CDR3 DNA is TGTGCCAGCAGCTTAGGGACTAGCCGGGAGACCCAGTACTTC.

The rearrangement uses TRBV13 and TRBJ2-7; 9 nucleotides match TRBD1. The CDR3 runs to 15 residues. CDR1 PRHDT and CDR2 FYEKMQ come from the germline V gene (reference sequence). J lost 3 bases, V lost 3 bases, and 6 bases had no gene match. CDR3 DNA: TGTGCCAGCAGCTTTTCCGGGACAGGGCTCTACGAGCAGTACTTC. This gives the protein CASSFSGTGLYEQYF.

In this sample, this clone turned up a few times. The chain has TRBV29-1 and TRBJ2-7; a possible D gene is TRBD1 (5 bases). Germline loops: CDR1 SQVTM, CDR2 ANQGSEA. V gave up 4 bases and J gave up 5 bases, with 12 bases separating them. The CDR3 covers 12 residues. The CDR3 reads CSVAGREHEQYF. For the CDR3, the DNA is TGCAGCGTTGCTGGCAGGGAACACGAGCAGTACTTC.

This sequence joins TRBV7-9 and TRBJ1-3; TRBD1 is a possible D gene (6 bases). CDR3 length: 16 residues. The germline V and J ends were trimmed by 5 bases and 0 bases, with 14 bases remaining between them. Per the germline V gene, CDR1 is SEHNR and CDR2 is FQNEAQ (reference sequence). The CDR3 DNA sequence: TGTGCCAGCAGCCCCTCGGGACAACCCTCTGGAAACACCATATATTTT. Translation gives CASSPSGQPSGNTIYF.

J is TRBJ2-2 and V is TRBV9; D unclear. V was cut by 2 bases and J by 4 bases, with 6 bases left in between. From germline, CDR1 is SGDLS and CDR2 YYNGEE. The CDR3 runs 13 residues. The chain's CDR3 is CASSVGFTGELFF. DNA of the CDR3: TGTGCCAGCAGCGTCGGGTTCACCGGGGAGCTGTTTTTT.

This chain links TRBV10-2 with TRBJ2-1; TRBD1 matches 9 bases. CDR1 is WSHSY and CDR2 is SAAADI in the germline V gene. After removal of 2 bases from V and 6 bases from J, the junction contained 5 bases not matched to a gene. The CDR3 has 15 residues. CDR3 DNA sequence: TGCGCCAGCAGTGAGCCGGGACAGGGTGTCAATGAGCAGTTCTTC. It translates to CASSEPGQGVNEQFF.

The V and J genes are TRBV11-3 and TRBJ2-7, with a weak D call TRBD2 (7 bases). From germline, CDR1 is SGHNT and CDR2 YENEEA. Trimming took 5 bases from V and 5 from J, leaving 16 bases between them. CDR3 length equals 14 residues. This CDR3 reads CASSAGGDIDEQYF. The CDR3 DNA reads as TGTGCCAGCAGCGCTGGGGGGGACATAGACGAGCAGTACTTC.

This sequence joins TRBV7-2 and TRBJ1-2; TRBD1 agrees at 12 bases. J was trimmed by 4 bases and V by 4 bases; bases with no gene match: 7. This CDR3 is built from 16 residues. From germline, CDR1 is SGHTA and CDR2 FQGNSA. The CDR3 sequence is CASSWPGQGAAYGYTF. The DNA of the CDR3 is TGTGCCAGCAGCTGGCCGGGACAGGGGGCCGCCTATGGCTACACCTTC.

This rearrangement joins TRBV9 to TRBJ2-5; 8 positions agree with TRBD2. Germline V gene lookup returns CDR1 SGDLS and CDR2 YYNGEE. V was clipped by 4 bases and J by 5 bases; unmatched bases: 10. The CDR3 covers 15 residues. DNA for the CDR3: TGTGCCAGCAGCACGGCCGGGACTAGGTTTGAGACCCAGTACTTC. Translation gives CASSTAGTRFETQYF. Looking up the rest from reference TRBV9 and TRBJ2-5 gives the full variable domain: DSGVTQTPKHLITATGQRVTLRCSPRSGDLSVYWYQQSLDQGLQFLIQYYNGEERAKGNILERFSAQQFPDLHSELNLSSLELGDSALYFCASSTAGTRFETQYFGPGTRLLVL.

This clone appeared a few times. The chain combines TRBV10-3 with TRBJ1-1, with 10 bases matching TRBD1. The germline gives CDR1 ENHRY, CDR2 SYGVKD. V gave up 4 bases and J gave up 1 base; unmatched junction bases: 6. The CDR3 extends over 16 amino acids. The CDR3 protein is CAISASGQGPNTEAFF. The CDR3 DNA is TGTGCCATCAGTGCCTCGGGACAGGGGCCGAACACTGAAGCTTTCTTT.

This clone was detected only once. This rearrangement joins TRBV27 to TRBJ2-1; 10 nucleotides align to TRBD1. In germline, CDR1 is MNHEY, CDR2 SMNVEV (reference sequence). This CDR3 region has 15 residues. Germline trimming cut 6 bases from V and 5 bases from J; bases unmatched to any gene: 7. The CDR3 protein is CASSGGDRGHNEQFF. In DNA, the CDR3 is TGTGCCAGCAGCGGGGGGGACAGGGGACACAATGAGCAGTTCTTC.

The J gene is TRBJ1-6, the V gene TRBV4-2, with 7 bases matching TRBD1. The ends lost 1 base at V and 7 bases at J; junction bases unmatched: 4. Germline V gives CDR1 LGHNA, CDR2 YNFKEQ. The CDR3 length is 15 residues. CDR3 coding DNA: TGTGCCAGCAGCCAAGGGGACAGCTTGAATTCACCCCTCCACTTT. This codes for CASSQGDSLNSPLHF.

The chain couples TRBV19 to TRBJ1-1; D remains unclear. Trimming shortened V by 6 bases and J by 5 bases, and 10 bases separated the two germline ends. CDR1 is LNHDA, CDR2 SQIVND, per germline (reference sequence). The CDR3 runs 12 residues. The CDR3 bases are TGTGCCAGTAGCAAAACTGTTACTGAAGCTTTCTTT. Translated, it gives CASSKTVTEAFF.

The rearrangement joins TRBV29-1 to TRBJ2-2, with D possibly matching TRBD1 (6 bases). Between the trimmed V and J ends, which lost 1 base and 4 bases, there was a span of 10 bases. The germline CDR1 and CDR2 sequences are SQVTM and ANQGSEA. The CDR3 loop spans 14 amino acids. CDR3 protein: CSVEAGVSTGELFF. CDR3 in DNA: TGCAGCGTTGAAGCAGGGGTGAGCACCGGGGAGCTGTTTTTT.

The J gene is TRBJ2-7, the V gene TRBV6-6, with TRBD1 matching over 9 bases. CDR3 length: 14 amino acids. Germline assignment: CDR1 MNHNY and CDR2 SVGAGI (reference sequence). Trimming cost V 2 bases and J 6 bases; bases outside gene matches: 5. CDR3 nucleotide sequence: TGTGCCAGCAGTTACGGGGGGACAGGGCTCGAGCAGTACTTC. It encodes CASSYGGTGLEQYF.

Only a few counts were recorded for this clone. The gene calls are TRBV9 and TRBJ2-7, with a tentative D call TRBD2 (5 bases). The CDR3 extends over 15 amino acids. V was pared by 2 bases and J by 4 bases, with 16 bases between. Germline values: CDR1 SGDLS, CDR2 YYNGEE. DNA of the CDR3: TGTGCCAGCAGCGTGGGAGTTTTAGGGAAGTACGAGCAGTACTTC. This encodes CASSVGVLGKYEQYF.

This chain connects TRBV27 to TRBJ1-2, with 10 bases identical to TRBD1. This CDR3 has 15 residues. Per the germline V gene, CDR1 is MNHEY and CDR2 is SMNVEV (reference sequence). V trimming: 4 bases; J trimming: 2 bases; junction bases outside the gene matches: 4. CDR3 sequence: CASSSGQGGNYGYTF. CDR3 in DNA: TGTGCCAGCAGTTCCGGACAGGGGGGAAACTATGGCTACACCTTC.